A selection of T cell receptor beta chains follows, all from one sample in a study of T cells expressing NK-cell markers. TCRdb reprocessed the 5' RACE reads, keeping one entry per CDR3 protein, no DNA. The sample's table shows roughly 160,000 distinct CDR3 sequences. Sequenced input: blood T cells: a sorted CD56 or NKG2C T cell subset, CD4+ or CD8+ T cells, or bulk PBMC T cells (not recorded which). Receptors originate from a man aged 18 to 69 in good health. Each CDR3 is given with its conserved first and last residue.

TRBJ2-5 | TRBV7-9 | CASSLIGERGAETQYF
TRBJ2-3 | TRBV27 | CASSPYPGGHRDTQYF
TRBJ1-2 | TRBV9 | CASSAPGQNYGYTF
TRBJ2-7 | TRBV7-6 | CASSLEVLGTGAIYEQYF
TRBJ2-1 | TRBV9 | CASSPPGQGVGEQFF
TRBJ2-4 | TRBV15 | CATSSEKAGGRAKNIQYF
TRBJ2-1 | TRBV7-8 | CASSLGRWDRDEQFF
TRBJ2-7 | TRBV18 | CASSPSSGLEQYF
TRBJ1-6 | TRBV27 | CASKNPGQRTPLHF
TRBJ2-2 | TRBV7-9 | CASSLVPRANTGELFF